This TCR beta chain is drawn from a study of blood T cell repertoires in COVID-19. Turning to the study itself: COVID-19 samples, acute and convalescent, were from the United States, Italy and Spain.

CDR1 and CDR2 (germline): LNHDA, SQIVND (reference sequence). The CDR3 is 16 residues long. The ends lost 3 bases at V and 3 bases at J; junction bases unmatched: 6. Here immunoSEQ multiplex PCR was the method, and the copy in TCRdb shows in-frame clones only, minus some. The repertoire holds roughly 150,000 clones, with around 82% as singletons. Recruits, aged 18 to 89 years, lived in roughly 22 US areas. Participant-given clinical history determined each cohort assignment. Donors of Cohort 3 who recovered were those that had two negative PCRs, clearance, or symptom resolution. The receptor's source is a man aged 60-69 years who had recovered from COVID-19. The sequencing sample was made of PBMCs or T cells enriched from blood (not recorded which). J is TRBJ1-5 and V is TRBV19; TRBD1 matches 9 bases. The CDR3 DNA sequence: TGTGCCAGTAGTATCCCGGGACAGGGACCCAATCAGCCCCAGCATTTT. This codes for CASSIPGQGPNQPQHF.